These 14 T cell receptor beta chains came from one sample sequenced in a study of CD8+CD57+ T cells in acquired aplastic anemia. It was genomic DNA that served as the template for profiling TCR beta VDJ and CDR3. TCRdb re-called the reads through MiXCR, storing one row per CDR3 protein. The data hold about 190,000 distinct CDR3 sequences, with about 53% observed a single time. Sequenced material: sorted CD4+, CD8+, or CD8+CD57+ T cells (not recorded which) from PBMCs. Every receptor here comes from a human donor in good health, serving as a control.

The rearrangement links TRBV7-9 to TRBJ1-4, with 7 bases aligning to TRBD1. From germline, CDR1 is SEHNR and CDR2 FQNEAQ (reference sequence). The CDR3 consists of 14 residues. V gave up 1 base and J gave up 8 bases; unmatched junction bases: 4. The CDR3: CASSLGTGREKLFF. The CDR3 DNA is TGTGCCAGCAGCTTAGGGACAGGCCGGGAAAAACTGTTTTTT.

In regard to this clonotype: This may be a read error, as it is one base from a much larger clone. This rearrangement joins TRBV24-1 to TRBJ1-5; D not resolved. Germline V gene sequence: CDR1 KGHDR, CDR2 SFDVKD. The CDR3 runs to 17 residues. The V end lost 4 bases, the J end lost 0 bases, and 15 bases lay between the germline ends. The CDR3 nucleotides are TGTGCCACCAGTGAAGCAGGCGGCTGGGGTAGCAATCAGCCCCAGCATTTT. Protein product: CATSEAGGWGSNQPQHF.

This CDR3 reads CASSLASGSNYGYTF. The CDR3 DNA sequence: TGTGCCAGCAGCTTAGCCAGCGGATCGAACTATGGCTACACCTTC. The chain uses TRBV7-9 and TRBJ1-2; D is unclear. V lost 0 bases and J lost 2, with 10 bases in between. The CDR3 covers 15 residues. Germline CDR1 is SEHNR and CDR2 is FQNEAQ (reference sequence).

The J gene is TRBJ1-2, the V gene TRBV28, with D unclear. Per the germline V gene, CDR1 is MDHEN and CDR2 is SYDVKM. V was clipped by 3 bases and J by 4 bases, with 18 bases between them. This CDR3 comprises 16 residues. CDR3 bases: TGTGCCAGCAGTTTTCTCGGGATGCGGCGCGGCTATGGCTACACCTTC. Its translation: CASSFLGMRRGYGYTF.

This clonotype was picked up many times. The genes are TRBV3-1 and TRBJ2-7; D is possibly TRBD1 (6 bases). Germline CDR1 reads LGHDT; CDR2 reads YNNKEL (reference sequence). This CDR3 has 14 amino acids. V shed 4 bases and J shed 5 bases, with 15 bases lying between them. CDR3 residues: CASSPQGLVNEQYF. The CDR3 coding sequence is TGTGCCAGCAGCCCACAGGGCTTGGTGAACGAGCAGTACTTC.

In this sample, this clonotype turned up once. This chain joins TRBV10-2 and TRBJ2-1; no definite D call. CDR3 length equals 14 residues. Trimming shortened V by 5 bases and J by 0 bases, and 8 bases separated the two germline ends. Germline CDR1 is WSHSY and CDR2 is SAAADI. The CDR3 DNA is TGCGCCAGCAGTTGGGGAAACTCCTACAATGAGCAGTTCTTC. This gives the protein CASSWGNSYNEQFF.

The J gene is TRBJ1-2, the V gene TRBV2; maybe TRBD1 (5 bases). Trimming left V 1 base short and J 5 bases short, with 17 bases between. The CDR3 loop spans 16 amino acids. Germline CDR1 is SNHLY and CDR2 is FYNNEI. CDR3 DNA sequence: TGTGCCAGCAGTGAAGAATGGGCAGGGTCGGGGTATGGCTACACCTTC. The encoded protein is CASSEEWAGSGYGYTF. Based on the CDR3 plus reference TRBV2 and TRBJ1-2, the full variable domain is EPEVTQTPSHQVTQMGQEVILRCVPISNHLYFYWYRQILGQKVEFLVSFYNNEISEKSEIFDDQFSVERPDGSNFTLKIRSTKLEDSAMYFCASSEEWAGSGYGYTFGSGTRLTVV.

This sequence joins TRBV5-1 and TRBJ1-2, with D perhaps TRBD1 (5 bases). The V end lost 0 bases, the J end lost 4 bases, and 19 bases lay between the germline ends. The germline gives CDR1 SGHRS, CDR2 YFSETQ. This CDR3 has 17 residues. The DNA for the CDR3 is TGCGCCAGCAGCTTGGGCGGGGCCGCCGGTTGGGGCTATGGCTACACCTTC. Translation gives CASSLGGAAGWGYGYTF.

At least ten counts were recorded for this clonotype. This chain uses TRBV6-6 with TRBJ1-6; 7 bases fit TRBD1. Unmatched junction bases numbered 0, after V lost 0 bases and J lost 7 bases. CDR3 length: 14 residues. Germline V gene lookup returns CDR1 MNHNY and CDR2 SVGAGI (reference sequence). Here the CDR3 DNA reads TGTGCCAGCAGTTACTCACAGGGGAATTCACCCCTCCACTTT. It translates to CASSYSQGNSPLHF.

V and J are TRBV15 and TRBJ1-4; a possible D gene is TRBD1 (5 bases). The CDR3 is 15 amino acids. V lost 4 bases, J lost 0 bases, and 9 bases lay in between. Germline V gives CDR1 LNHNV, CDR2 YYDKDF (reference sequence). The CDR3 region has the DNA TGTGCCACCAGCATATGGGGGTCAACTAATGAAAAACTGTTTTTT. Translating gives CATSIWGSTNEKLFF. Drawing the rest from reference TRBV15 and TRBJ1-4, the complete variable domain is DAMVIQNPRYQVTQFGKPVTLSCSQTLNHNVMYWYQQKSSQAPKLLFHYYDKDFNNEADTPDNFQSRRPNTSFCFLDIRSPGLGDTAMYLCATSIWGSTNEKLFFGSGTQLSVL.

The chain combines TRBV20-1 with TRBJ2-5, with D tentatively TRBD1 or TRBD2 (5 bases each). Trimming removed 1 base at V and 2 bases at J, with 11 bases between. The CDR3 has 14 amino acids. Germline loops: CDR1 DFQATT, CDR2 SNEGSKA (reference sequence). CDR3 residues: CSARAGTAQETQYF. The CDR3 nucleotides read TGCAGTGCTAGAGCCGGGACCGCTCAAGAGACCCAGTACTTC.

In its sample, this clonotype was seen a few times. This sequence joins TRBV7-8 and TRBJ1-1; the D gene is possibly TRBD1 (6 bases). Germline CDR1 SGHVS, CDR2 FQNEAQ. V was shortened by 5 bases and J by 0 bases, with 13 bases between the two germline ends. CDR3 size: 15 residues. CDR3 nucleotide sequence: TGTGCCAGCAGCATGACGACAGGCATGAACACTGAAGCTTTCTTT. Amino acid sequence: CASSMTTGMNTEAFF. Using reference TRBV7-8 and TRBJ1-1 for the parts outside the CDR3, the full variable domain is GAGVSQSPRYKVAKRGQDVALRCDPISGHVSLFWYQQALGQGPEFLTYFQNEAQLDKSGLPSDRFFAERPEGSVSTLKIQRTQQEDSAVYLCASSMTTGMNTEAFFGQGTRLTVV.

The rearrangement links TRBV2 to TRBJ1-1; the D is unclear. Trimming pared 7 bases from V and 8 bases from J, leaving 17 bases between. Germline V CDR1 and CDR2: SNHLY, FYNNEI. The CDR3 loop spans 13 amino acids. The CDR3: CASTGSLGEEAFF. CDR3 DNA: TGTGCCAGCACAGGATCCTTGGGAGAAGAAGCTTTCTTT. Combining the CDR3 with reference TRBV2 and TRBJ1-1 gives the whole variable domain EPEVTQTPSHQVTQMGQEVILRCVPISNHLYFYWYRQILGQKVEFLVSFYNNEISEKSEIFDDQFSVERPDGSNFTLKIRSTKLEDSAMYFCASTGSLGEEAFFGQGTRLTVV.

Notes on this clonotype: The CDR3 ends on some other residue instead of the conserved phenylalanine or tryptophan, so this is likely a read error. The V and J genes are TRBV2 and TRBJ1-2; D not resolved. Germline-derived CDR1 and CDR2 are SNHLY and FYNNEI. CDR3 length: 13 amino acids. The V and J ends lost 5 bases and 2 bases respectively, with 9 bases between them. The CDR3 sequence: CASSLDGNYGYTL. The CDR3 bases are TGTGCCAGCAGTCTAGACGGGAACTATGGCTACACCCTC.